The clone carrying this T cell receptor (beta chain) appeared once. This sample is part of a study of blood T cell repertoires in COVID-19. About the study: Italy, Spain and the United States were the sources of the convalescent and acute COVID-19 samples. PBMCs, B-cell-depleted T cells, or T cells provided the cDNA or gDNA that made up the material.

CDR3 length equals 14 residues. Germline V gene data show CDR1 as LNHDA and CDR2 as SQIVND (reference sequence). Germline trimming cut 6 bases from V and 4 bases from J; bases unmatched to any gene: 7. The table came from immunoSEQ multiplex PCR; TCRdb's copy has only in-frame clones and leaves some out. This sample has 150,000 to 180,000 clones, with about 85% found just once. The sequencing sample was made of peripheral blood. The J gene is TRBJ2-5, the V gene TRBV19; 8 bases fit TRBD2. The TCR sequence derives from a man aged 60 to 75 with COVID-19, enrolled during active disease. The CDR3 DNA follows: TGTGCCAGTAGCACGGACGGGGGGGTAGAGACCCAGTACTTC. Amino acids: CASSTDGGVETQYF.